This T cell receptor (beta chain) comes out of a study of chemoradiotherapy in HPV16-positive cancers. Whole-study context: Candidate HPV-specific T-cell clones and common TCR motifs came from functional assays in a couple of HPV16-positive patients.

About this clone itself: Its cognate antigen is unknown.

Whole-study findings and limits: Better recurrence-free survival went with HPV-responsive T-cell expansion in HPV16-positive patients. Non-HPV-specific T cells did not expand in tumors during treatment, whereas candidate HPV-specific clones and E7-related motifs did.

Repeated repertoire sampling spanned the course of chemoradiotherapy. Data came from immunoSEQ multiplex PCR; TCRdb stores just in-frame clones and leaves some out. The data show 55,000 to 85,000 clones, 88% seen once. This receptor was identified in a human donor with HPV-associated anogenital cancer. Sequencing was performed on blood, taken from a patient who underwent chemoradiotherapy.

CDR3: CATSRDTVQETQYF. DNA for the CDR3: TGTGCCACCAGCAGAGATACAGTTCAAGAGACCCAGTACTTC. The chain links TRBV15 to TRBJ2-5; D not certain. Trimming cost V 0 bases and J 2 bases, with 7 bases left between them. Germline V gene lookup returns CDR1 LNHNV and CDR2 YYDKDF (reference sequence). The CDR3 runs to 14 residues. The variable domain in full, completed from reference TRBV15 and TRBJ2-5, reads DAMVIQNPRYQVTQFGKPVTLSCSQTLNHNVMYWYQQKSSQAPKLLFHYYDKDFNNEADTPDNFQSRRPNTSFCFLDIRSPGLGDTAMYLCATSRDTVQETQYFGPGTRLLVL.